These 29 T cell receptor beta chains came from one sample sequenced in a study of T cell responses to AZD1222 COVID-19 vaccine. The method was immunoSEQ multiplex PCR; TCRdb's version includes in-frame clones alone and lacks a portion of them. The data contain 55,000 to 60,000 clones, 85% of them seen just once; the ten biggest clones take up roughly a fifth. The sample in question was peripheral blood, obtained on day 0 of MenACWY control vaccination. These receptors all stem from an adult in good health.

The chain couples TRBV6-5 to TRBJ1-2; 7 bases fit TRBD1. Germline-derived CDR1 and CDR2 are MNHEY and SVGAGI. The CDR3 runs to 15 residues. Trimming at V came to 10 bases and at J to 2 bases, leaving 13 bases not matched to a gene. The CDR3 loop is CATNDGGTANYGYTF. Here the CDR3 DNA reads TGTGCCACCAACGATGGAGGGACAGCGAACTATGGCTACACCTTC.

This clone appeared a few times. The sample carries other DNA sequences with the same CDR3. The chain recombines TRBV6-5 with TRBJ2-5; 10 positions match TRBD1. The ends lost 0 bases at V and 5 bases at J; junction bases unmatched: 6. The length of the CDR3 is 16 residues. The germline V gene has CDR1 MNHEY and CDR2 SVGAGI. Here the CDR3 DNA reads TGTGCCAGCAGTTACTCCCGGACAGGGGGTGGGGAGACCCAGTACTTC. It translates to CASSYSRTGGGETQYF.

The V gene is TRBV6-6, the J gene TRBJ2-3; D uncertain. The length of the CDR3 is 13 residues. Trimming took off 9 bases at V and 5 bases at J, with 15 bases between the two ends. CDR1 is MNHNY, CDR2 SVGAGI, per germline (reference sequence). This CDR3 is CASGRASEDTQYF. In DNA, the CDR3 is TGTGCCAGTGGACGGGCCTCTGAAGATACGCAGTATTTT.

The chain combines TRBV18 with TRBJ1-6, with a possible D match to TRBD1 (6 bases). The CDR3 covers 16 residues. Trimming cost V 1 base and J 5 bases, with 12 bases left between them. CDR1 is KGHSH and CDR2 is LQKENI in the germline V gene. CDR3 in amino acids: CASSPRGALDNSPLHF. As DNA, the CDR3 is TGTGCCAGCTCACCACGGGGGGCGTTAGATAATTCACCCCTCCACTTT.

In its sample, this clone was seen a few times. This chain links TRBV6-6 with TRBJ1-2; D unresolved. Trimming left V 8 bases short and J 7 bases short, with 11 bases between. Germline values: CDR1 MNHNY, CDR2 SVGAGI (reference sequence). This CDR3 has 11 residues. CDR3 sequence (DNA): TGTGCCAGCCGTTGGCTCGGTGGCTACACCTTC. This encodes CASRWLGGYTF.

For this clone: Germline and junction disagree at one end, which may indicate a read error. V and J are TRBV9 and TRBJ2-1, with D maybe TRBD1 (6 bases). This CDR3 is built from 13 residues. The germline gives CDR1 SGDLS, CDR2 YYNGEE. The CDR3 reads CASGVGGRYEQFF. As DNA, the CDR3 is TGTGCCAGCGGCGTAGGGGGTAGGTATGAGCAGTTCTTC.

The V and J genes are TRBV19 and TRBJ1-1, with D possibly matching TRBD1 (5 bases). The V end was cut by 7 bases, the J end by 0 bases, with 15 bases between. The germline gives CDR1 LNHDA, CDR2 SQIVND (reference sequence). The CDR3 contains 15 residues. The CDR3 DNA reads as TGTGCCAGTATGGCAGGGTCGGTGATGAACACTGAAGCTTTCTTT. The encoded protein is CASMAGSVMNTEAFF. Full variable domain (rest looked up from reference TRBV19 and TRBJ1-1): DGGITQSPKYLFRKEGQNVTLSCEQNLNHDAMYWYRQDPGQGLRLIYYSQIVNDFQKGDIAEGYSVSREKKESFPLTVTSAQKNPTAFYLCASMAGSVMNTEAFFGQGTRLTVV.

The genes are TRBV29-1 and TRBJ2-5; 7 bases match TRBD1. V lost 3 bases and J lost 7; bases outside the gene matches: 11. CDR3 size: 14 residues. CDR1 is SQVTM and CDR2 is ANQGSEA in the germline V gene. Here the CDR3 DNA reads TGCAGCGTTGACATAGGGGGCGCGGGTTGGACCCAGTACTTC. It specifies CSVDIGGAGWTQYF.

V is TRBV30 and J is TRBJ2-1; 7 bases align to TRBD2. There are 14 residues in the CDR3. Germline V CDR1 and CDR2: GTSNPN, SVGIG (reference sequence). The V segment lost 2 bases and the J segment 5 bases; nucleotides outside the gene matches: 6. CDR3 sequence reads: CAWSKGTINNEQFF. As DNA, the CDR3 is TGTGCCTGGAGTAAAGGGACTATTAACAATGAGCAGTTCTTC.

The chain couples TRBV9 to TRBJ2-3; unclear D gene. The CDR3 sequence is 14 residues long. V gave up 3 bases and J gave up 1 base, with 9 bases separating them. The germline V gene encodes CDR1 SGDLS and CDR2 YYNGEE. CDR3 nucleotides: TGTGCCAGCAGCGACTCAGGACGCACAGATACGCAGTATTTT. Amino acid sequence: CASSDSGRTDTQYF. The full variable domain, rest sourced from reference TRBV9 and TRBJ2-3, is DSGVTQTPKHLITATGQRVTLRCSPRSGDLSVYWYQQSLDQGLQFLIQYYNGEERAKGNILERFSAQQFPDLHSELNLSSLELGDSALYFCASSDSGRTDTQYFGPGTRLTVL.

The CDR3 DNA reads TGTGCCAGCAGTTCCCCGGGCTATGAAAAACTGTTTTTT. Its translation: CASSSPGYEKLFF. V gene TRBV28 combines with J gene TRBJ1-4; D ambiguous. CDR1 MDHEN and CDR2 SYDVKM come from the germline V gene. The germline V and J ends were trimmed by 4 bases and 6 bases, with 9 bases remaining between them. This CDR3 is 13 amino acids long.

The rearrangement links TRBV10-3 to TRBJ2-7; D could derive from TRBD1 or TRBD2 (6 bases each). Trimming took 0 bases from V and 7 from J, leaving 10 bases between them. This CDR3 has 13 residues. From germline, CDR1 is ENHRY and CDR2 SYGVKD. The CDR3 region has the DNA TGTGCCATCAGTGAGTCGGGGGGCAGGGAGCAGTACTTC. This gives the protein CAISESGGREQYF.

V is TRBV7-3 and J is TRBJ2-5; 7 nucleotides line up with TRBD1. Trimming removed 2 bases from V and 1 base from J; junction bases left unmatched: 1. Germline CDR1 SGHTA, CDR2 FQGTGA. This CDR3 is 14 amino acids long. In nucleotides, the CDR3 is TGTGCCAGCAGCTTATCAGGGGGCCAAGAGACCCAGTACTTC. Translating it yields CASSLSGGQETQYF.

The rearrangement uses TRBV5-1 and TRBJ2-3; D is unresolved. V dropped 1 base and J dropped 0 bases, with 9 bases sitting between them. The length of the CDR3 is 15 residues. The germline CDR1 and CDR2 sequences are SGHRS and YFSETQ. CDR3 nucleotides: TGCGCCAGCAGCTTGAGTGCGGCCAGCACAGATACGCAGTATTTT. Its translation: CASSLSAASTDTQYF.

The J gene is TRBJ2-7, the V gene TRBV5-4; 14 bases are a match to TRBD2. Trimming at V came to 4 bases and at J to 3 bases, leaving 6 bases not matched to a gene. The CDR3 spans 16 residues. Per germline, CDR1 SGHNT and CDR2 YYREEE (reference sequence). The CDR3 loop reads CASSPTGTSGSYEQYF. In DNA form, the CDR3 reads TGTGCCAGCAGCCCTACCGGGACTAGCGGGAGCTACGAGCAGTACTTC.

This sequence joins TRBV29-1 and TRBJ2-7; 12 bases match TRBD2. J lost 0 bases, V lost 5 bases, and 8 bases had no gene match. This CDR3 comprises 16 residues. Germline V CDR1 and CDR2: SQVTM, ANQGSEA. The CDR3: CSVSFTSGRSSYEQYF. The DNA for the CDR3 is TGCAGCGTTTCCTTTACTAGCGGGAGGAGCTCCTACGAGCAGTACTTC.

CDR3 amino acids: CASSYPSYGYTF. As DNA, the CDR3 is TGTGCCAGCAGTTATCCCAGCTATGGCTACACCTTC. The chain carries TRBV6-2 or TRBV6-3 and TRBJ1-2, with D hard to call. Germline CDR1 and CDR2: MNHEY and SVGEGT. The CDR3 has 12 amino acids. The ends were cut back, 3 bases at V and 4 bases at J, with 6 bases in the middle.

This chain connects TRBV7-9 to TRBJ1-1, with D possibly matching TRBD1 (5 bases). The CDR3 length is 15 residues. V was shortened by 5 bases and J by 4 bases, with 17 bases between the two germline ends. The V gene's germline CDR1 is SEHNR and CDR2 FQNEAQ (reference sequence). The CDR3: CASSPPGGASTEAFF. CDR3 DNA sequence: TGTGCCAGCAGCCCCCCGGGGGGTGCGAGCACTGAAGCTTTCTTT. Together with reference TRBV7-9 and TRBJ1-1, the CDR3 gives the full variable domain: DTGVSQNPRHKITKRGQNVTFRCDPISEHNRLYWYRQTLGQGPEFLTYFQNEAQLEKSRLLSDRFSAERPKGSFSTLEIQRTEQGDSAMYLCASSPPGGASTEAFFGQGTRLTVV.

This clone ranks as large (0.1 to 1%). J is TRBJ2-7 and V is TRBV29-1; D perhaps matches TRBD1 (5 bases). This CDR3 comprises 12 residues. Germline CDR1 SQVTM, CDR2 ANQGSEA. The ends were cut back, 5 bases at V and 2 bases at J, with 10 bases in the middle. In DNA form, the CDR3 reads TGCAGCGTTTCCGACAGTACCTACGAGCAGTACTTC. Encoded protein: CSVSDSTYEQYF.

V is TRBV5-4 and J is TRBJ2-7, with a weak D call TRBD2 (5 bases). The CDR3 length is 16 residues. The germline V gene encodes CDR1 SGHNT and CDR2 YYREEE (reference sequence). The ends were cut back, 7 bases at V and 1 base at J, with 21 bases in the middle. As DNA, the CDR3 is TGTGCCAGCCACCCAGTCAGCGGCCTACCTTCCTACGAGCAGTACTTC. It codes for CASHPVSGLPSYEQYF. Full variable domain (remainder filled in from reference TRBV5-4 and TRBJ2-7): ETGVTQSPTHLIKTRGQQVTLRCSSQSGHNTVSWYQQALGQGPQFIFQYYREEENGRGNFPPRFSGLQFPNYSSELNVNALELDDSALYLCASHPVSGLPSYEQYFGPGTRLTVT.

This clone is termed large. The chain recombines TRBV19 with TRBJ2-2, with 8 bases that match TRBD1. There are 15 residues in the CDR3. With 10 bases clipped from V and 4 bases from J, the junction kept 11 bases outside the gene matches. CDR1 and CDR2 from the germline V gene are LNHDA and SQIVND (reference sequence). The CDR3 DNA reads TGTGCCACCACACCTTACCAGGGGGCCACCGGGGAGCTGTTTTTT. Translating gives CATTPYQGATGELFF. Using reference TRBV19 and TRBJ2-2 for the parts outside the CDR3, the full variable domain is DGGITQSPKYLFRKEGQNVTLSCEQNLNHDAMYWYRQDPGQGLRLIYYSQIVNDFQKGDIAEGYSVSREKKESFPLTVTSAQKNPTAFYLCATTPYQGATGELFFGEGSRLTVL.

This clone was seen a single time. This chain uses TRBV19 with TRBJ2-1; the D gene is possibly TRBD2 (5 bases). V was pared by 5 bases and J by 6 bases, with 11 bases between. Germline-derived CDR1 and CDR2 are LNHDA and SQIVND (reference sequence). This CDR3 region has 13 residues. CDR3 nucleotides: TGTGCCAGTAGTGCTGGACTTCCCAATGAGCAGTTCTTC. Its protein product is CASSAGLPNEQFF.

The chain uses TRBV28 and TRBJ1-2; TRBD1 might be the D (6 bases). The length of the CDR3 is 16 residues. V shed 5 bases and J shed 5 bases, with 21 bases lying between them. Germline CDR1 is MDHEN and CDR2 is SYDVKM. The CDR3 reads CASSPPERGTHYGYTF. The CDR3 DNA sequence: TGTGCCAGCAGTCCTCCCGAAAGGGGGACCCATTATGGCTACACCTTC.

This clone was observed once. Written as DNA, the CDR3 is TGTGCCAGCAGCTCGTCTAGCGGGAGAAACGGGAATGAGCAGTTCTTC. Encoded protein: CASSSSSGRNGNEQFF. The V call is TRBV7-2, the J call TRBJ2-1, with 10 bases lining up with TRBD2. J gave up 7 bases and V 4 bases, and 10 bases lay outside the gene matches. The length of the CDR3 is 16 residues. CDR1 is SGHTA, CDR2 FQGNSA, per germline.

The table lists this clone with a count of one. The chain is built from TRBV2 and TRBJ2-1, with 14 bases aligning to TRBD2. The CDR3 runs 17 residues. Germline values: CDR1 SNHLY, CDR2 FYNNEI. With 4 bases clipped from V and 3 bases from J, the junction kept 5 bases outside the gene matches. Written as DNA, the CDR3 is TGTGCCAGCAGTGGCCGACTAGCGGGAGGGAGCTACAATGAGCAGTTCTTC. Protein sequence: CASSGRLAGGSYNEQFF.

The chain carries TRBV7-2 and TRBJ1-6; possibly TRBD1 for D (6 bases). Per germline, CDR1 SGHTA and CDR2 FQGNSA. Trimming took off 7 bases at V and 7 bases at J, with 17 bases between the two ends. CDR3 length: 15 residues. The CDR3: CASKQGSGLNSPLHF. The CDR3 DNA reads TGTGCCAGCAAGCAGGGGTCCGGGTTAAATTCACCCCTCCACTTT.

V gene TRBV6-2 or TRBV6-3 combines with J gene TRBJ1-2; D may be TRBD1 (5 bases). In germline, CDR1 is MNHEY, CDR2 SVGEGT. The CDR3 spans 15 residues. The V end was cut by 5 bases, the J end by 1 base, with 14 bases between. CDR3 coding DNA: TGTGCCAGCAGTCCCCGGGGGGGGAGTAACTATGGCTACACCTTC. Translation: CASSPRGGSNYGYTF.

This clone was seen once. The genes are TRBV4-2 and TRBJ1-4, with D perhaps TRBD1 (6 bases). Germline V gene data show CDR1 as LGHNA and CDR2 as YNFKEQ. V was trimmed by 1 base and J by 7 bases, leaving 13 bases between them. The CDR3 has 15 amino acids. The CDR3 sequence is CASSQGPDSIEKLFF. The CDR3 nucleotides are TGTGCCAGCAGCCAAGGCCCGGACAGTATTGAAAAACTGTTTTTT.

The rearrangement joins TRBV28 to TRBJ1-2; D call uncertain. The CDR3 has 14 amino acids. Germline values: CDR1 MDHEN, CDR2 SYDVKM. Trimming removed 7 bases from V and 1 base from J, with 13 bases in between. The CDR3 bases are TGTGCCAGCACGCCGGATCCCTTTAACTATGGCTACACCTTC. It codes for CASTPDPFNYGYTF.